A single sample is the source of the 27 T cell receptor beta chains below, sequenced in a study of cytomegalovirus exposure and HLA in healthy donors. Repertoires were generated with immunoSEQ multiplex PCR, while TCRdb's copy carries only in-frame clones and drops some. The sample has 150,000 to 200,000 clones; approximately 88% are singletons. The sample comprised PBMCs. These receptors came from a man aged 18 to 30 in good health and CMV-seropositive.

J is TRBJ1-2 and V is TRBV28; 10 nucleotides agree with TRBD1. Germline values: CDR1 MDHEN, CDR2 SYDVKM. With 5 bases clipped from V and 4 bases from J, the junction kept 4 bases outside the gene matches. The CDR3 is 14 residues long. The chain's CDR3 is CASSLDRGTYGYTF. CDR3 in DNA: TGTGCCAGCAGTCTGGACAGGGGGACCTATGGCTACACCTTC.

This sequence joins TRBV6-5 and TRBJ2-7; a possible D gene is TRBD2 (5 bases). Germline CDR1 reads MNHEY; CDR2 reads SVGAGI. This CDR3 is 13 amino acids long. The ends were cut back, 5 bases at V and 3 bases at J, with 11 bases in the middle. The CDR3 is CASSPTEGYEQYF. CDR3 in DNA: TGTGCCAGCAGTCCCACCGAGGGCTACGAGCAGTACTTC.

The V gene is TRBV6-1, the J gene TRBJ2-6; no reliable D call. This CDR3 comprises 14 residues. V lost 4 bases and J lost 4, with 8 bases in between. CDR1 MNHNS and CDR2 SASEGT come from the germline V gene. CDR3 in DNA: TGTGCCAGCAGTGCAGGCGACGGGGCCAACGTCCTGACTTTC. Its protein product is CASSAGDGANVLTF.

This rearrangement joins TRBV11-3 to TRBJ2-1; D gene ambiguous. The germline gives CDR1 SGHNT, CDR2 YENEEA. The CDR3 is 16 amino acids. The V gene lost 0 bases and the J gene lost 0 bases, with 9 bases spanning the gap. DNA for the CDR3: TGTGCCAGCAGCTTAGATCGAGCTAGCTCCTACAATGAGCAGTTCTTC. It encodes CASSLDRASSYNEQFF. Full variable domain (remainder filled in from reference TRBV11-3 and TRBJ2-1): EAGVVQSPRYKIIEKKQPVAFWCNPISGHNTLYWYLQNLGQGPELLIRYENEEAVDDSQLPKDRFSAERLKGVDSTLKIQPAELGDSAVYLCASSLDRASSYNEQFFGPGTRLTVL.

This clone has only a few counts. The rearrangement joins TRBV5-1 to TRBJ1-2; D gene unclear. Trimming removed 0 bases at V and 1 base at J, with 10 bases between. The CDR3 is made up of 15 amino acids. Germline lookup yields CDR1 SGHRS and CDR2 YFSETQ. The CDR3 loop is CASSLGAEINYGYTF. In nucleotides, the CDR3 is TGCGCCAGCAGCTTGGGGGCAGAGATTAACTATGGCTACACCTTC.

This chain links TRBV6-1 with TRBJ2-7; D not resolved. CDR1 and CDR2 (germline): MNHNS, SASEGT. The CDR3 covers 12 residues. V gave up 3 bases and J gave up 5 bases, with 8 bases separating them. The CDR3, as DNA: TGTGCCAGCAGTGATTTAGCCCACGAGCAGTACTTC. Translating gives CASSDLAHEQYF.

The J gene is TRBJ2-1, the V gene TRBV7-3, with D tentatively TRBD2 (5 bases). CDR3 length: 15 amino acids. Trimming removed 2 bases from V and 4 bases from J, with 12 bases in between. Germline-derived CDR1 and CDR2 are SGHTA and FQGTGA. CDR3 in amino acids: CASSLGSGYYNEQFF. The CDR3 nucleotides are TGTGCCAGCAGCTTAGGGAGCGGATATTACAATGAGCAGTTCTTC.

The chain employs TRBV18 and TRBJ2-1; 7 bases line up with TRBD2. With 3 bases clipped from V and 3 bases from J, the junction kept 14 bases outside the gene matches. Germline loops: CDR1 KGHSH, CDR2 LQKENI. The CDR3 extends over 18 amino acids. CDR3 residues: CASSPRGRGRTLYNEQFF. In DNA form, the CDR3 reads TGTGCCAGCTCACCGCGGGGGAGGGGCAGGACCCTCTACAATGAGCAGTTCTTC.

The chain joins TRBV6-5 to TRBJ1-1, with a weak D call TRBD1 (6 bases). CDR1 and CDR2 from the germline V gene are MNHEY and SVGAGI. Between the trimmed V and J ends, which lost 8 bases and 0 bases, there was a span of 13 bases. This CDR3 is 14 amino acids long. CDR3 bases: TGTGCCAGCGGGGACAAGAATATGAACACTGAAGCTTTCTTT. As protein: CASGDKNMNTEAFF.

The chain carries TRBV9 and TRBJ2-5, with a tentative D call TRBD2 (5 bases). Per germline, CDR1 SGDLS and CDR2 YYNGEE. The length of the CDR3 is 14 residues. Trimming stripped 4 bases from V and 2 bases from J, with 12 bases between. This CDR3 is CASSPHRGQETQYF. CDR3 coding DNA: TGTGCCAGCAGCCCTCACCGGGGACAAGAGACCCAGTACTTC.

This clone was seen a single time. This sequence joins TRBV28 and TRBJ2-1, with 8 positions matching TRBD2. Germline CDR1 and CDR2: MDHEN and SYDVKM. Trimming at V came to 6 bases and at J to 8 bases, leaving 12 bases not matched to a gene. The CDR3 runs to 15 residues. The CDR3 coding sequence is TGTGCCAGCAGACCCCCCGGGACTAGTGGTCATGAGCAGTTCTTC. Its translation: CASRPPGTSGHEQFF.

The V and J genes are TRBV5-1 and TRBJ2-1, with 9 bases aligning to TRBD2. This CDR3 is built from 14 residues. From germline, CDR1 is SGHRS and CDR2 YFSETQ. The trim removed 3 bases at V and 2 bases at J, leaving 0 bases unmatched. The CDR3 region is CASSSSGTYNEQFF. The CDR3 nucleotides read TGCGCCAGCAGCTCTAGCGGGACCTACAATGAGCAGTTCTTC.

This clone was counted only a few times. The DNA for the CDR3 is TGTGCCAGTAGTTCATTAGCGGGAGGAGCAGAGACCCAGTACTTC. This codes for CASSSLAGGAETQYF. This chain joins TRBV19 and TRBJ2-5; 10 positions agree with TRBD2. Looked up from germline, CDR1 is LNHDA and CDR2 is SQIVND (reference sequence). This CDR3 has 15 amino acids. After removal of 5 bases from V and 4 bases from J, the junction contained 7 bases not matched to a gene.

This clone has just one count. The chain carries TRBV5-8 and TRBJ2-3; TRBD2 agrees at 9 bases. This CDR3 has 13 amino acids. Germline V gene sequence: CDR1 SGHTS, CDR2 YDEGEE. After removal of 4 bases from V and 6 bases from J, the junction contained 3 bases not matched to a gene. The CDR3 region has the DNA TGTGCCAGCAGCAAAGGACTAGCGGATACGCAGTATTTT. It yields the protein CASSKGLADTQYF.

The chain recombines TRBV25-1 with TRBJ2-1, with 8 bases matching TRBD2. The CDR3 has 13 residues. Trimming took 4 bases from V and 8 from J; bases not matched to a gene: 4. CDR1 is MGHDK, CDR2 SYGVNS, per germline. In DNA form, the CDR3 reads TGTGCCAGCAGTGTTGTAGCGGGACATGAGCAGTTCTTC. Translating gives CASSVVAGHEQFF.

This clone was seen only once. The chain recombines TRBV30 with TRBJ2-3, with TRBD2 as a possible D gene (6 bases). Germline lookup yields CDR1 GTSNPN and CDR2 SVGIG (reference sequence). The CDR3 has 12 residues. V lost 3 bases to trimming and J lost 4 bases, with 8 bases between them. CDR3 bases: TGTGCCTGGAGGGGCGGGGCAGATACGCAGTATTTT. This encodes CAWRGGADTQYF.

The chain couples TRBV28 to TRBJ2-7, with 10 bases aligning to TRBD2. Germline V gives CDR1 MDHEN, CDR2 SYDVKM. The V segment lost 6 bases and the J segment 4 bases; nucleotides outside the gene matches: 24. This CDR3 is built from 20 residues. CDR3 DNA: TGTGCCAGCAGCCAAGCGACCCGACAGGGTAGACTAGCGGGTGGGTACGAGCAGTACTTC. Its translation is CASSQATRQGRLAGGYEQYF.

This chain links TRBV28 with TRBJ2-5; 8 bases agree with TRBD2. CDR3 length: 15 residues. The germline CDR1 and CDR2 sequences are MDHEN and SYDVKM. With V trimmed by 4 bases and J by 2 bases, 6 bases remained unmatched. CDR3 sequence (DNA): TGTGCCAGCAGTTCCGGGACTAGGCGGCAAGAGACCCAGTACTTC. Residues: CASSSGTRRQETQYF.

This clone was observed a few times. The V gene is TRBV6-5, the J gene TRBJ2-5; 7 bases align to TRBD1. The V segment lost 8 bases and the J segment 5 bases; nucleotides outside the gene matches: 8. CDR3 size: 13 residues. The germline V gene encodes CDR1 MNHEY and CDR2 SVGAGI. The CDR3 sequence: CASGTQGSETQYF. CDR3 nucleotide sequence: TGTGCCAGCGGAACACAGGGGTCCGAGACCCAGTACTTC.

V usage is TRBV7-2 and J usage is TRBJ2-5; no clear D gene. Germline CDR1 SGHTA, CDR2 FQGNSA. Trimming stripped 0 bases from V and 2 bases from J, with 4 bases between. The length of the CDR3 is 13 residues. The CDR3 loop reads CASSLAKQETQYF. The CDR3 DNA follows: TGTGCCAGCAGCTTAGCTAAACAAGAGACCCAGTACTTC.

The CDR3 sequence is CASSQTRAYEQYF. CDR3 bases: TGCGCCAGCAGCCAGACTAGAGCCTACGAGCAGTACTTC. This chain joins TRBV4-1 and TRBJ2-7, with a possible D match to TRBD2 (6 bases). The germline CDR1 and CDR2 sequences are MGHRA and YSYEKL. The CDR3 sequence is 13 residues long. The V end lost 3 bases, the J end lost 2 bases, and 8 bases lay between the germline ends.

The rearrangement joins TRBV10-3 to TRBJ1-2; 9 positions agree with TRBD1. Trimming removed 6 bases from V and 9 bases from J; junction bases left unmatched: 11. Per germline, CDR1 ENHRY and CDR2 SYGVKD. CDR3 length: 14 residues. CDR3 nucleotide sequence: TGTGCCATCAGCCAAGACAGGGGGGGGCTGAGCTACACCTTC. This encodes CAISQDRGGLSYTF.

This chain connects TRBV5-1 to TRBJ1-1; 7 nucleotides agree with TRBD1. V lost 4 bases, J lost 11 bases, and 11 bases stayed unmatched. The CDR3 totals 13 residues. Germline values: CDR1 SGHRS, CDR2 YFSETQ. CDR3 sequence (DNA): TGCGCCAGCAGCCCTGACAGGGCACAGAGTGCTTTCTTT. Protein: CASSPDRAQSAFF.

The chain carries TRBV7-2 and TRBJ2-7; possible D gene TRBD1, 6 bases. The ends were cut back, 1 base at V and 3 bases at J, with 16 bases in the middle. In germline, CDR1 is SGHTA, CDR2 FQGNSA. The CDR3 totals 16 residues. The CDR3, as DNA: TGTGCCAGCAGCTTAGGTTCCTCGAAAGGGGGCTACGAGCAGTACTTC. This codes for CASSLGSSKGGYEQYF.

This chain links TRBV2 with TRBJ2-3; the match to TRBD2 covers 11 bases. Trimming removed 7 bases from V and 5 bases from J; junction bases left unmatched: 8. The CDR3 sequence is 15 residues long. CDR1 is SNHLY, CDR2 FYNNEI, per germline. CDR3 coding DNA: TGTGCCAGCACCATGCTAGCGGGAGGAAGAGATACGCAGTATTTT. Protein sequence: CASTMLAGGRDTQYF.

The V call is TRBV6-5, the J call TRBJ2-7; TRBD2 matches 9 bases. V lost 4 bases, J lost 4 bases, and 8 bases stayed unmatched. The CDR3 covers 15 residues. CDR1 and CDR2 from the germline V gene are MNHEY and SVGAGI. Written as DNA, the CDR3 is TGTGCCAGCAGTTCTTTAGCGGGAGTGGGGTACGAGCAGTACTTC. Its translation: CASSSLAGVGYEQYF.

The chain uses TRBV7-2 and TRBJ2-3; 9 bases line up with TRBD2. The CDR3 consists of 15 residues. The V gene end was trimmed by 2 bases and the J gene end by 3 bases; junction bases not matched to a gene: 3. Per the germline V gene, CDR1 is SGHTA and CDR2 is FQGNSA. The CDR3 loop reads CASSLLAGTTDTQYF. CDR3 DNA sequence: TGTGCCAGCAGCTTACTAGCGGGAACGACAGATACGCAGTATTTT.